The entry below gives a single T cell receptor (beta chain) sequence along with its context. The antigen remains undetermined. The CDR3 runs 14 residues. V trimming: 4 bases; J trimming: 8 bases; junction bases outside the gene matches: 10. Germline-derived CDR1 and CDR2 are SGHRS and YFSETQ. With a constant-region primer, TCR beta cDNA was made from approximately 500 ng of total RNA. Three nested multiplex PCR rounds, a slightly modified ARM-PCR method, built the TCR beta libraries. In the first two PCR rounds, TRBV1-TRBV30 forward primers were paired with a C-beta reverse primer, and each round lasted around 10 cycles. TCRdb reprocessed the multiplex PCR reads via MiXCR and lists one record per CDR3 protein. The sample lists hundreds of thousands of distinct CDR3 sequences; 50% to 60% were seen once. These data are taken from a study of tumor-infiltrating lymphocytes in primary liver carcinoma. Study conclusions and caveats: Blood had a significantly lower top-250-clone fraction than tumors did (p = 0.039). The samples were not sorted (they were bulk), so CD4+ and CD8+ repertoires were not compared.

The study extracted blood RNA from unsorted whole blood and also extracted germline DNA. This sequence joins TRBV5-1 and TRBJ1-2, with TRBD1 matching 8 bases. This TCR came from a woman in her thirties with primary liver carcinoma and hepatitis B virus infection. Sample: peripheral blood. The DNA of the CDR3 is TGCGCCAGCAGCCCCTCAGGGGGCTCCGGGGGCTACACCTTC. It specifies CASSPSGGSGGYTF.